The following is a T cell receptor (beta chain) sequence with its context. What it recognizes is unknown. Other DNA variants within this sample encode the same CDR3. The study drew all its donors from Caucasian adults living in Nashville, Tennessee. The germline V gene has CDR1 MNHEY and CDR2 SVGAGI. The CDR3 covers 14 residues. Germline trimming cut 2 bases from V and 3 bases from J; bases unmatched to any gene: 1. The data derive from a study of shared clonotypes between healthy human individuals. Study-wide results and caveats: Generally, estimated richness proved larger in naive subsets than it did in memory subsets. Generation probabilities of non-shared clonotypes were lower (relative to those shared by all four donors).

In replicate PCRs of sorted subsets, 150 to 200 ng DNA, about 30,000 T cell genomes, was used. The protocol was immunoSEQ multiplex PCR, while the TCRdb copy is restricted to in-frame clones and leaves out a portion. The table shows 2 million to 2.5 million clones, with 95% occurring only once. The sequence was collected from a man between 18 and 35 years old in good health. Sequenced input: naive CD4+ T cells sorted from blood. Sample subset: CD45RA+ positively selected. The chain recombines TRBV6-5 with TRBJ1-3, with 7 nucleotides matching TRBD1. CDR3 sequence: CASSYDRDGNTIYF. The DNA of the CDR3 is TGTGCCAGCAGTTACGACAGGGATGGAAACACCATATATTTT.